The 18 T cell receptor beta chains reported below all come from one sample, sequenced in a study of blood T cell repertoires in COVID-19. Profiled with immunoSEQ multiplex PCR; TCRdb holds only in-frame clones, not every one. The data show about 150,000 clones, with around 74% seen just once and around 3.5% held by the top ten. The sequencing input was peripheral blood. The receptors come from a woman over 75 with acute or convalescent COVID-19.

CDR3 residues: CASSQEGLAGVDTQYF. The CDR3 DNA reads as TGCGCCAGCAGCCAAGAGGGTCTAGCGGGGGTGGATACGCAGTATTTT. The chain recombines TRBV4-1 with TRBJ2-3; TRBD2 agrees at 10 bases. V gave up 0 bases and J gave up 6 bases; unmatched junction bases: 6. The germline CDR1 and CDR2 sequences are MGHRA and YSYEKL. The CDR3 contains 16 residues.

The gene calls are TRBV5-6 and TRBJ2-7; a possible D gene is TRBD1 (5 bases). The CDR3 covers 17 residues. Germline V gene lookup returns CDR1 SGHDT and CDR2 YYEEEE. V lost 0 bases and J lost 1, with 17 bases in between. The CDR3 protein is CASSLAPPHRSSYEQYF. The CDR3 DNA reads as TGTGCCAGCAGCTTGGCCCCTCCCCACAGGTCTTCCTACGAGCAGTACTTC. The entire variable domain, with the rest obtained from reference TRBV5-6 and TRBJ2-7, is as follows: DAGVTQSPTHLIKTRGQQVTLRCSPKSGHDTVSWYQQALGQGPQFIFQYYEEEERQRGNFPDRFSGHQFPNYSSELNVNALLLGDSALYLCASSLAPPHRSSYEQYFGPGTRLTVT.

V and J are TRBV6-5 and TRBJ1-2; TRBD1 aligns across 7 bases. The CDR3 runs 15 residues. V shed 6 bases and J 0 bases; nucleotides not matched to a gene: 7. CDR1 is MNHEY, CDR2 SVGAGI, per germline. The chain's CDR3 is CASRQGPPANYGYTF. In DNA, the CDR3 is TGTGCCAGCAGACAGGGGCCCCCAGCTAACTATGGCTACACCTTC.

The gene calls are TRBV24-1 and TRBJ1-5, with D possibly TRBD1 on 5 matching bases. Germline CDR1 and CDR2: KGHDR and SFDVKD. The ends were cut back, 3 bases at V and 8 bases at J, with 13 bases in the middle. The length of the CDR3 is 14 residues. CDR3 bases: TGTGCCACCAGTGATGCAAGGGCGGGGGAGCCCCAGCATTTT. Translating it yields CATSDARAGEPQHF.

The chain recombines TRBV29-1 with TRBJ2-1, with 7 nucleotides matching TRBD2. V shed 7 bases and J 6 bases; nucleotides not matched to a gene: 12. The CDR3 has 14 residues. Per the germline V gene, CDR1 is SQVTM and CDR2 is ANQGSEA. The CDR3 loop is CSARSGAYGNEQFF. The CDR3 DNA reads TGCAGCGCACGGAGCGGGGCATATGGCAATGAGCAGTTCTTC.

The V call is TRBV3-1 (or the pseudogene TRBV3-2), the J call TRBJ1-4; D unresolved. The CDR3 totals 13 residues. V was shortened by 3 bases and J by 8 bases, with 10 bases between the two germline ends. CDR1 is LGHDT and CDR2 is YNNKEL in the germline V gene (reference sequence). The CDR3, as DNA: TGTGCCAGCAGCCAGGGAGTGGGGGAAAAACTGTTTTTT. This sequence encodes CASSQGVGEKLFF.

This clone was seen only a few times. The rearrangement links TRBV7-9 to TRBJ2-3, with a weak D call TRBD1 (6 bases). V was trimmed by 3 bases and J by 0 bases, leaving 13 bases between them. The CDR3 runs 16 residues. The germline V gene has CDR1 SEHNR and CDR2 FQNEAQ (reference sequence). CDR3 sequence (DNA): TGTGCCAGCAGCTTTCCCGACCAGGGGAGCACAGATACGCAGTATTTT. As protein: CASSFPDQGSTDTQYF.

The chain recombines TRBV5-4 with TRBJ1-2; unclear D gene. V was clipped by 0 bases and J by 8 bases, with 11 bases between them. This CDR3 is built from 13 residues. Germline-derived CDR1 and CDR2 are SGHNT and YYREEE (reference sequence). The CDR3 DNA reads as TGTGCCAGCAGCTTGGACAGCCCCTCGGGCTACACCTTC. Its translation is CASSLDSPSGYTF. Full variable domain (rest looked up from reference TRBV5-4 and TRBJ1-2): ETGVTQSPTHLIKTRGQQVTLRCSSQSGHNTVSWYQQALGQGPQFIFQYYREEENGRGNFPPRFSGLQFPNYSSELNVNALELDDSALYLCASSLDSPSGYTFGSGTRLTVV.

V usage is TRBV18 and J usage is TRBJ1-1; possibly TRBD1 for D (6 bases). The germline V gene has CDR1 KGHSH and CDR2 LQKENI. The CDR3 is made up of 15 amino acids. V lost 2 bases and J lost 0, with 10 bases in between. The CDR3, as DNA: TGTGCCAGCTCACCAACCGGGACAATGAACACTGAAGCTTTCTTT. This translates into CASSPTGTMNTEAFF.

The chain combines TRBV21-1 with TRBJ1-1. TRBV21-1 is deemed a pseudogene. This CDR3 contains 17 residues. CDR3 sequence: CASSKSGGIRSNTEAFF. Written as DNA, the CDR3 is TGTGCCAGCAGCAAAAGTGGAGGGATCAGGTCGAACACTGAAGCTTTCTTT.

The CDR3 is CASSSLQGGDTEAFF. In nucleotides, the CDR3 is TGCGCCAGCAGCTCGTTGCAGGGAGGTGACACTGAAGCTTTCTTT. The genes are TRBV5-1 and TRBJ1-1; possibly TRBD1 for D (5 bases). Germline CDR1 and CDR2: SGHRS and YFSETQ. The V and J ends lost 3 bases and 3 bases respectively, with 15 bases between them. This CDR3 spans 15 amino acids.

The CDR3 loop reads CASSSHLTSGNYNEQFF. The CDR3 DNA reads TGTGCCAGCAGCTCTCACCTCACTAGCGGGAACTACAATGAGCAGTTCTTC. The rearrangement links TRBV13 to TRBJ2-1; TRBD2 matches 10 bases. The CDR3 is 17 residues long. Looked up from germline, CDR1 is PRHDT and CDR2 is FYEKMQ (reference sequence). The ends lost 4 bases at V and 3 bases at J; junction bases unmatched: 9.

This chain links TRBV6-5 with TRBJ2-2; no definite D call. Germline V gives CDR1 MNHEY, CDR2 SVGAGI. The CDR3 has 13 amino acids. V was trimmed by 6 bases and J by 4 bases, leaving 9 bases between them. The CDR3 loop is CASRPSPTGELFF. In DNA, the CDR3 is TGTGCCAGCAGGCCGAGTCCCACCGGGGAGCTGTTTTTT.

The CDR3 DNA reads TGTGCCTGGAGCACCCGACAGGGGGCGGTCTATGGCTACACCTTC. Translating it yields CAWSTRQGAVYGYTF. The chain is built from TRBV30 and TRBJ1-2, with 10 bases that match TRBD1. V lost 3 bases and J lost 4; bases outside the gene matches: 8. CDR1 is GTSNPN and CDR2 is SVGIG in the germline V gene (reference sequence). CDR3 size: 15 residues.

The chain couples TRBV7-8 to TRBJ1-2; 8 nucleotides align to TRBD1. Germline V gene data show CDR1 as SGHVS and CDR2 as FQNEAQ. This CDR3 spans 14 amino acids. V was pared by 3 bases and J by 1 base, with 1 base of the junction left unmatched. CDR3 nucleotides: TGTGCCAGCAGCTTGACAGGGGATAACTATGGCTACACCTTC. Its protein product is CASSLTGDNYGYTF.

The rearrangement uses TRBV7-2 and TRBJ1-1; TRBD1 matches 8 bases. With 5 bases clipped from V and 1 base from J, the junction kept 3 bases outside the gene matches. Germline V gives CDR1 SGHTA, CDR2 FQGNSA. This CDR3 is built from 14 residues. The CDR3 nucleotides are TGTGCCAGCAGCCCGGGACAGGCGAACACTGAAGCTTTCTTT. This encodes CASSPGQANTEAFF.

The V and J genes are TRBV14 and TRBJ2-2; TRBD2 is a possible D gene (5 bases). CDR3 length: 15 amino acids. Per the germline V gene, CDR1 is SGHDN and CDR2 is FVKESK. V was shortened by 0 bases and J by 3 bases, with 8 bases between the two germline ends. CDR3 sequence: CASSQERVYTGELFF. CDR3 nucleotides: TGTGCCAGCAGCCAAGAGAGGGTGTACACCGGGGAGCTGTTTTTT. Full variable domain (missing parts from reference TRBV14 and TRBJ2-2): EAGVTQFPSHSVIEKGQTVTLRCDPISGHDNLYWYRRVMGKEIKFLLHFVKESKQDESGMPNNRFLAERTGGTYSTLKVQPAELEDSGVYFCASSQERVYTGELFFGEGSRLTVL.

A few counts support this clone. J is TRBJ1-2 and V is TRBV7-2, with D unresolved. This CDR3 is built from 14 residues. The germline gives CDR1 SGHTA, CDR2 FQGNSA. The V gene lost 4 bases and the J gene lost 3 bases, with 12 bases spanning the gap. This CDR3 is CASSSQRGDYGYTF. CDR3 nucleotide sequence: TGTGCCAGCAGCTCGCAGCGGGGAGACTATGGCTACACCTTC.